These 18 T cell receptor beta chains were sequenced from one sample in a study of T cell responses to AZD1222 COVID-19 vaccine. The table came from immunoSEQ multiplex PCR; TCRdb's copy has only in-frame clones and leaves some out. This sample yields about 190,000 clones, of which 80% to 95% are seen a single time; 1% to 1.5% belongs to the top ten. The sequencing here drew on peripheral blood, taken on day 0 of AZD1222 vaccination. The receptors originated from an adult in good health.

CDR3 bases: TGTGCCAGCAGGCACAGGTCCAGGGCGCTGGGGGATACGCAGTATTTT. Translating it yields CASRHRSRALGDTQYF. This chain links TRBV21-1 with TRBJ2-3; TRBD1 is the table's D call, not checked against the DNA. TRBV21-1 is flagged as a pseudogene. CDR3 length: 16 amino acids.

The rearrangement links TRBV7-6 to TRBJ1-6; 9 bases match TRBD1. The CDR3 length is 16 residues. Germline CDR1 and CDR2: SGHVS and FNYEAQ. V lost 6 bases to trimming and J lost 5 bases; unmatched junction nucleotides: 8. The chain's CDR3 is CASRPGQGYDNSPLHF. The DNA for the CDR3 is TGTGCCAGCAGACCGGGACAGGGATATGATAATTCACCCCTCCACTTT.

This clone was counted a single time. The chain joins TRBV5-8 to TRBJ1-6; 7 bases line up with TRBD1. With V trimmed by 4 bases and J by 10 bases, 5 bases remained unmatched. CDR3 size: 13 residues. Germline CDR1 is SGHTS and CDR2 is YDEGEE. CDR3 in DNA: TGTGCCAGCAGCCCGGACAGGACCTCACCCCTCCACTTT. Residues: CASSPDRTSPLHF.

This chain links TRBV7-8 with TRBJ1-2, with TRBD1 as a possible D gene (6 bases). CDR3 size: 11 residues. CDR1 SGHVS and CDR2 FQNEAQ come from the germline V gene. V lost 5 bases, J lost 8 bases, and 9 bases lay in between. CDR3 coding DNA: TGTGCCAGCAGCCAAGGGGGAGGCTACACCTTC. Its translation is CASSQGGGYTF. Supplemented by reference TRBV7-8 and TRBJ1-2, the full variable domain reads GAGVSQSPRYKVAKRGQDVALRCDPISGHVSLFWYQQALGQGPEFLTYFQNEAQLDKSGLPSDRFFAERPEGSVSTLKIQRTQQEDSAVYLCASSQGGGYTFGSGTRLTVV.

This rearrangement joins TRBV6-5 to TRBJ1-2, with D possibly TRBD1 on 6 matching bases. CDR3 size: 14 residues. CDR1 is MNHEY and CDR2 is SVGAGI in the germline V gene. Deletions cut 5 bases from V and 8 bases from J, with 18 bases between. The CDR3 DNA follows: TGTGCCAGCAGTAGGACAGCCACCCCTTCGGGCTACACCTTC. Its translation: CASSRTATPSGYTF.

The V call is TRBV9, the J call TRBJ1-5; TRBD1 matches 11 bases. In germline, CDR1 is SGDLS, CDR2 YYNGEE. V lost 3 bases and J lost 2; bases outside the gene matches: 4. This CDR3 is built from 16 residues. CDR3 amino acids: CASSEGTGGRNQPQHF. The CDR3 bases are TGTGCCAGCAGCGAGGGGACAGGGGGGCGCAATCAGCCCCAGCATTTT.

This chain connects TRBV18 to TRBJ1-2; TRBD1 matches 7 bases. Germline loops: CDR1 KGHSH, CDR2 LQKENI. The CDR3 length is 13 residues. J gave up 8 bases and V 4 bases, and 7 bases lay outside the gene matches. For the CDR3, the DNA is TGTGCCAGCTCACTGTCCAGGGGGGAAGGCTACACCTTC. Translation: CASSLSRGEGYTF. Variable domain in full (rest from reference TRBV18 and TRBJ1-2): NAGVMQNPRHLVRRRGQEARLRCSPMKGHSHVYWYRQLPEEGLKFMVYLQKENIIDESGMPKERFSAEFPKEGPSILRIQQVVRGDSAAYFCASSLSRGEGYTFGSGTRLTVV.

The chain uses TRBV18 and TRBJ1-1; tentative D call: TRBD1 (5 bases). The CDR3 contains 16 residues. V lost 3 bases, J lost 2 bases, and 16 bases lay in between. Looked up from germline, CDR1 is KGHSH and CDR2 is LQKENI. The CDR3 is CASSPVQGIGNTEAFF. CDR3 in DNA: TGTGCCAGCTCACCCGTCCAGGGAATAGGTAACACTGAAGCTTTCTTT.

The J gene is TRBJ2-2, the V gene TRBV7-3; perhaps TRBD2 as D (6 bases). The CDR3 runs to 15 residues. V was clipped by 5 bases and J by 1 base, with 11 bases between them. Germline V lookup: CDR1 SGHTA, CDR2 FQGTGA. CDR3 DNA: TGTGCCAGCAGCGCGGGACTCCGGAACACCGGGGAGCTGTTTTTT. Translating gives CASSAGLRNTGELFF. Full variable domain (remainder filled in from reference TRBV7-3 and TRBJ2-2): GAGVSQTPSNKVTEKGKYVELRCDPISGHTALYWYRQSLGQGPEFLIYFQGTGAADDSGLPNDRFFAVRPEGSVSTLKIQRTERGDSAVYLCASSAGLRNTGELFFGEGSRLTVL.

In DNA form, the CDR3 reads TGTGCCAGCTCCCTCAAAGGTCGGGGCACTGAAGCTTTCTTT. As protein: CASSLKGRGTEAFF. The chain couples TRBV18 to TRBJ1-1; no reliable D call. The V and J ends lost 6 bases and 4 bases respectively, with 15 bases between them. The CDR3 covers 14 residues. Germline V gene lookup returns CDR1 KGHSH and CDR2 LQKENI.

The chain combines TRBV9 with TRBJ2-1, with 9 bases fitting TRBD2. Losses at the gene ends were 3 bases for V and 7 bases for J; bases not matched to a gene: 11. CDR1 and CDR2 from the germline V gene are SGDLS and YYNGEE. This CDR3 has 16 residues. The CDR3 nucleotides are TGTGCCAGCAGCGCCGATAGCGGGGGATTCGGGAATGAGCAGTTCTTC. This sequence encodes CASSADSGGFGNEQFF.

V gene TRBV3-1 (or the pseudogene TRBV3-2) combines with J gene TRBJ1-2; D uncertain. The germline V gene encodes CDR1 LGHDT and CDR2 YNNKEL (reference sequence). Trimming stripped 6 bases from V and 6 bases from J, with 17 bases between. This CDR3 has 14 residues. For the CDR3, the DNA is TGTGCCAGCAGGCGGACTATGAGAGCTCATGGCTACACCTTC. Its protein is CASRRTMRAHGYTF.

The chain recombines TRBV7-2 with TRBJ2-5; 8 positions match TRBD2. The CDR3 totals 16 residues. Germline loops: CDR1 SGHTA, CDR2 FQGNSA. J gave up 7 bases and V 2 bases, and 12 bases lay outside the gene matches. The CDR3 coding sequence is TGTGCCAGCAGCTTAAGGCTAGCGGGTGTGCGGGGGACCCAGTACTTC. Its translation: CASSLRLAGVRGTQYF. Looking up the rest from reference TRBV7-2 and TRBJ2-5 gives the full variable domain: GAGVSQSPSNKVTEKGKDVELRCDPISGHTALYWYRQSLGQGLEFLIYFQGNSAPDKSGLPSDRFSAERTGGSVSTLTIQRTQQEDSAVYLCASSLRLAGVRGTQYFGPGTRLLVL.

The rearrangement links TRBV3-1 (or the pseudogene TRBV3-2) to TRBJ2-7, with no clear D. Deletions cut 0 bases from V and 6 bases from J, with 15 bases between. Germline-derived CDR1 and CDR2 are LGHDT and YNNKEL (reference sequence). CDR3 size: 15 residues. This chain's CDR3 is CASSQDRIRPREQYF. The CDR3 DNA reads TGTGCCAGCAGCCAAGATCGAATCCGGCCTCGCGAGCAGTACTTC.

The genes are TRBV6-2 or TRBV6-3 and TRBJ2-2; TRBD1 agrees at 8 bases. Germline-derived CDR1 and CDR2 are MNHEY and SVGEGT. The ends lost 4 bases at V and 2 bases at J; junction bases unmatched: 9. The CDR3 has 17 residues. The CDR3 coding sequence is TGTGCCAGCAGTTCCTACGACAGGGGCTTTAACACCGGGGAGCTGTTTTTT. This codes for CASSSYDRGFNTGELFF.

This chain links TRBV9 with TRBJ1-2; 7 bases match TRBD1. Trimming took 2 bases from V and 2 from J; bases not matched to a gene: 9. The CDR3 loop spans 16 amino acids. The germline V gene encodes CDR1 SGDLS and CDR2 YYNGEE. The CDR3 loop is CASSVGGTERNYGYTF. CDR3 DNA sequence: TGTGCCAGCAGCGTGGGGGGGACAGAAAGAAACTATGGCTACACCTTC.

This chain uses TRBV12-3 or TRBV12-4 with TRBJ1-1; D uncertain. There are 13 residues in the CDR3. The V and J ends lost 2 bases and 4 bases respectively, with 8 bases between them. The CDR3 sequence: CASSLHEGTEAFF. DNA of the CDR3: TGTGCCAGCAGTTTACACGAAGGCACTGAAGCTTTCTTT.

The chain joins TRBV29-1 to TRBJ2-1; D call uncertain. The V gene lost 2 bases and the J gene lost 6 bases, with 17 bases spanning the gap. This CDR3 contains 15 residues. Germline loops: CDR1 SQVTM, CDR2 ANQGSEA. The DNA of the CDR3 is TGCAGCGTTGAAACTCTCGCAAGGTTGGCCAATGAGCAGTTCTTC. It translates to CSVETLARLANEQFF.